The 9 T cell receptor beta chains given below trace back to one sample, sequenced in a study of blood T cell repertoires in COVID-19. The assay was immunoSEQ multiplex PCR, and TCRdb's table has in-frame clones only and misses some. The sample carries approximately 200,000 clones, 86% recorded once. The specimen was PBMCs or T cells enriched from blood (not recorded which). The source is a woman in her 30s who had recovered from COVID-19.

This rearrangement joins TRBV12-3 or TRBV12-4 to TRBJ1-5; unclear D gene. This CDR3 has 13 amino acids. V shed 1 base and J shed 6 bases, with 7 bases lying between them. The CDR3 nucleotides read TGTGCCAGCAGTTTAGAAGGAGGTCAGCCCCAGCATTTT. Its translation: CASSLEGGQPQHF.

In its sample, this clone was seen once. The CDR3 DNA reads as TGTGCCAGCAGCGTTTACACGGGACAGGGGAACACTGAAGCTTTCTTT. It encodes CASSVYTGQGNTEAFF. This rearrangement joins TRBV9 to TRBJ1-1; TRBD1 matches at 9 bases. This CDR3 contains 16 residues. After removal of 2 bases from V and 1 base from J, the junction contained 6 bases not matched to a gene. In germline, CDR1 is SGDLS, CDR2 YYNGEE.

This sequence joins TRBV6-4 and TRBJ2-5; 7 positions agree with TRBD2. The V and J ends lost 3 bases and 1 base, in that order; junction bases with no gene match: 5. Looked up from germline, CDR1 is MRHNA and CDR2 is SNTAGT. CDR3 size: 15 residues. CDR3 sequence (DNA): TGTGCCAGCAGTGATCGGGCGGGAGCCCAAGAGACCCAGTACTTC. Protein: CASSDRAGAQETQYF.

A few counts support this clone. The V gene is TRBV7-9, the J gene TRBJ1-5, with 7 bases that match TRBD1. V shed 5 bases, J shed 11 bases, and the junction held 15 bases outside the gene matches. Germline CDR1 and CDR2: SEHNR and FQNEAQ (reference sequence). This CDR3 contains 15 residues. CDR3 region: CASSPTGVTGLSQHF. The CDR3 coding sequence is TGTGCCAGCAGCCCTACAGGGGTTACGGGTCTTTCCCAGCATTTT.

The CDR3 spells CASSLAGQGYSPLHF. CDR3 nucleotide sequence: TGCGCCAGCAGCTTGGCGGGACAGGGATATTCACCCCTCCACTTT. This chain joins TRBV5-1 and TRBJ1-6; 9 positions match TRBD1. The V and J ends lost 0 bases and 8 bases, in that order; junction bases with no gene match: 3. Germline V gene data show CDR1 as SGHRS and CDR2 as YFSETQ. This CDR3 is 15 amino acids long.

The chain recombines TRBV18 with TRBJ1-5; 8 nucleotides align to TRBD1. This CDR3 contains 16 residues. V shed 3 bases and J 3 bases; nucleotides not matched to a gene: 7. CDR1 is KGHSH and CDR2 is LQKENI in the germline V gene. In nucleotides, the CDR3 is TGTGCCAGCTCACCCGAATCCAGGGGGCTCAATCAGCCCCAGCATTTT. Translated: CASSPESRGLNQPQHF. Full variable domain (rest looked up from reference TRBV18 and TRBJ1-5): NAGVMQNPRHLVRRRGQEARLRCSPMKGHSHVYWYRQLPEEGLKFMVYLQKENIIDESGMPKERFSAEFPKEGPSILRIQQVVRGDSAAYFCASSPESRGLNQPQHFGDGTRLSIL.

V and J are TRBV3-1 (or the pseudogene TRBV3-2) and TRBJ2-2, with D possibly TRBD1 on 6 matching bases. V was trimmed by 4 bases and J by 1 base, leaving 13 bases between them. This CDR3 comprises 16 residues. The germline V gene has CDR1 LGHDT and CDR2 YNNKEL (reference sequence). The CDR3 loop is CASSLLGGMNTGELFF. The CDR3 DNA reads TGTGCCAGCAGCCTACTAGGGGGAATGAACACCGGGGAGCTGTTTTTT.

J is TRBJ2-7 and V is TRBV4-1, with 10 bases lining up with TRBD1. Germline V gene lookup returns CDR1 MGHRA and CDR2 YSYEKL. The J segment lost 5 bases and the V segment lost 2 bases, leaving 15 bases of the junction unmatched. The CDR3 contains 18 residues. The CDR3 coding sequence is TGCGCCAGCAGCCAAAATTGGGTCGATTCGGGACAGGGGAACGAGCAGTACTTC. Protein sequence: CASSQNWVDSGQGNEQYF.

V usage is TRBV5-6 and J usage is TRBJ1-2, with TRBD1 as a possible D gene (5 bases). The CDR3 spans 13 residues. Per the germline V gene, CDR1 is SGHDT and CDR2 is YYEEEE. Trimming took off 0 bases at V and 7 bases at J, with 10 bases between the two ends. The CDR3 DNA reads TGTGCCAGCAGCTTGGCCGCGGGGGGTGGCTACACCTTC. The encoded protein is CASSLAAGGGYTF.